What follows are 2 T cell receptor beta chains derived from one specimen sequenced in a study of blood T cell repertoires in COVID-19 (dated by TCRdb to 2020 to 2021). Preparation of the library involved the immunoSEQ multiplex PCR assay. The source is immuneACCESS, and TCRdb retained only in-frame sequences with V and J called. Part of the clones is not carried over; for the studies checked, unresolved V genes explain less than half of this, and the remainder is unexplained. In this sample the table shows fewer than 300,000 clones, over 75% of which occur a single time. The ten largest make up 1.1% of the sample. Input material: PBMCs or T cells enriched from blood (not recorded which). The receptors originated from a woman under 40 who had recovered from COVID-19.

V and J are TRBV7-2 and TRBJ2-7, with 8 bases lining up with TRBD1. The CDR3 spans 14 residues. V shed 5 bases and J 1 base; nucleotides not matched to a gene: 4. Per germline, CDR1 SGHTA and CDR2 FQGNSA. The CDR3 sequence: CASSPDRGSYEQYF. CDR3 sequence (DNA): TGTGCCAGCAGCCCAGACAGGGGATCCTACGAGCAGTACTTC.

This sequence joins TRBV28 and TRBJ2-7; TRBD2 aligns across 7 bases. Per the germline V gene, CDR1 is MDHEN and CDR2 is SYDVKM. The V segment lost 6 bases and the J segment 5 bases; nucleotides outside the gene matches: 13. The CDR3 is 15 residues long. The CDR3 loop is CASRPTSPLHDEQYF. Here the CDR3 DNA reads TGTGCCAGCAGGCCGACTAGCCCCCTCCACGACGAGCAGTACTTC.